Shown below are 13 T cell receptor beta chains from a single sample sequenced in a study of blood T cell repertoires in COVID-19. Clones were sequenced by immunoSEQ multiplex PCR, and TCRdb holds only the in-frame ones, with some missing. The profile shows about 170,000 clones, approximately 77% of them singletons. Sequencing was carried out using peripheral blood. These receptors came from an elderly woman with active or convalescent COVID-19.

J is TRBJ1-2 and V is TRBV6-5, with a possible D match to TRBD1 (5 bases). This CDR3 has 12 amino acids. V was clipped by 6 bases and J by 4 bases, with 9 bases between them. Germline loops: CDR1 MNHEY, CDR2 SVGAGI. The CDR3 protein is CASSETVYGYTF. CDR3 in DNA: TGTGCCAGCAGCGAGACAGTCTATGGCTACACCTTC.

The rearrangement joins TRBV5-1 to TRBJ2-1, with TRBD2 as a possible D gene (6 bases). The CDR3 extends over 19 amino acids. Germline-derived CDR1 and CDR2 are SGHRS and YFSETQ. The V end lost 1 base, the J end lost 0 bases, and 20 bases lay between the germline ends. CDR3 sequence reads: CASSLLPATRGLSYNEQFF. The CDR3 coding sequence is TGCGCCAGCAGCTTGTTGCCAGCTACCCGGGGACTCTCCTACAATGAGCAGTTCTTC.

This chain connects TRBV9 to TRBJ2-1; 9 positions match TRBD2. In germline, CDR1 is SGDLS, CDR2 YYNGEE. The CDR3 covers 19 residues. The trim removed 0 bases at V and 6 bases at J, leaving 16 bases unmatched. CDR3 sequence (DNA): TGTGCCAGCAGCGTAGATGGGGGGCTGGTAGCGGGAGTCAGCAATGAGCAGTTCTTC. Translating it yields CASSVDGGLVAGVSNEQFF.

V and J are TRBV5-1 and TRBJ2-7; 14 positions match TRBD2. Germline CDR1 is SGHRS and CDR2 is YFSETQ. This CDR3 region has 17 residues. The V and J ends lost 4 bases and 3 bases, in that order; junction bases with no gene match: 9. The chain's CDR3 is CASSMPGTSGSDYEQYF. The CDR3 DNA reads as TGCGCCAGCAGCATGCCCGGGACTAGCGGGAGTGACTACGAGCAGTACTTC.

The chain links TRBV5-1 to TRBJ2-7; TRBD2 agrees at 9 bases. V trimming: 0 bases; J trimming: 0 bases; junction bases outside the gene matches: 4. Germline CDR1 SGHRS, CDR2 YFSETQ. The CDR3 runs to 16 residues. The CDR3 loop reads CASSLEAGGGSYEQYF. The CDR3 coding sequence is TGCGCCAGCAGCTTGGAAGCGGGAGGAGGCTCCTACGAGCAGTACTTC.

The rearrangement joins TRBV4-2 to TRBJ2-1, with 15 bases that match TRBD2. Germline trimming cut 4 bases from V and 8 bases from J; bases unmatched to any gene: 3. CDR3 size: 15 residues. Germline V gene sequence: CDR1 LGHNA, CDR2 YNFKEQ. The CDR3 is CASSRTSGRADEQFF. The CDR3 DNA reads as TGTGCCAGCAGCCGGACTAGCGGGAGGGCCGATGAGCAGTTCTTC.

This clone has just one count. The sample has other DNA sequences that encode this CDR3 too. The rearrangement joins TRBV5-1 to TRBJ1-2; 9 nucleotides agree with TRBD1. The CDR3 contains 14 residues. Germline V gives CDR1 SGHRS, CDR2 YFSETQ. Losses at the gene ends were 4 bases for V and 2 bases for J; bases not matched to a gene: 3. This CDR3 reads CASSRGQGNYGYTF. In DNA, the CDR3 is TGCGCCAGCAGCCGGGGACAGGGCAACTATGGCTACACCTTC.

This clone was found a few times. The chain is built from TRBV9 and TRBJ2-5, with D hard to call. Trimming took 0 bases from V and 5 from J, leaving 14 bases between them. Germline CDR1 and CDR2: SGDLS and YYNGEE. This CDR3 comprises 15 residues. The CDR3 DNA sequence: TGTGCCAGCAGCGTAGGCCTTCTAGGATCCGAGACCCAGTACTTC. Amino acid sequence: CASSVGLLGSETQYF.

The rearrangement links TRBV11-2 to TRBJ2-1; D uncertain. V was clipped by 1 base and J by 8 bases, with 15 bases between them. Germline V lookup: CDR1 SGHAT, CDR2 FQNNGV. This CDR3 has 15 amino acids. The CDR3 DNA follows: TGTGCCAGCAGCTTAGCTACCGCGTACCGGTATGAGCAGTTCTTC. This sequence encodes CASSLATAYRYEQFF.

This chain uses TRBV7-7 with TRBJ1-5; no reliable D call. Germline CDR1 reads SSHAT; CDR2 reads FNYEAQ (reference sequence). CDR3 length: 13 amino acids. Trimming took off 6 bases at V and 6 bases at J, with 12 bases between the two ends. CDR3 nucleotide sequence: TGTGCCAGCAGTCCCGGGGAGGGTCAGCCCCAGCATTTT. Translating gives CASSPGEGQPQHF. Based on the CDR3 plus reference TRBV7-7 and TRBJ1-5, the full variable domain is GAGVSQSPRYKVTKRGQDVTLRCDPISSHATLYWYQQALGQGPEFLTYFNYEAQPDKSGLPSDRFSAERPEGSISTLTIQRTEQRDSAMYRCASSPGEGQPQHFGDGTRLSIL.

The chain employs TRBV7-9 and TRBJ2-7; TRBD1 matches 7 bases. Germline loops: CDR1 SEHNR, CDR2 FQNEAQ (reference sequence). J gave up 0 bases and V 4 bases, and 3 bases lay outside the gene matches. CDR3 length: 14 residues. The CDR3 bases are TGTGCCAGCAGCTGGGGACAGAACTCCTACGAGCAGTACTTC. Its translation: CASSWGQNSYEQYF.

The chain links TRBV2 to TRBJ2-1, with D perhaps matching TRBD1 (6 bases). Germline V gene lookup returns CDR1 SNHLY and CDR2 FYNNEI. V was pared by 2 bases and J by 7 bases, with 18 bases between. The CDR3 totals 16 residues. In nucleotides, the CDR3 is TGTGCCAGCAGTGAAAGGGGGACCCCCACGGGGAATGAGCAGTTCTTC. It specifies CASSERGTPTGNEQFF.

The V and J genes are TRBV5-4 and TRBJ2-3; 10 bases match TRBD2. From germline, CDR1 is SGHNT and CDR2 YYREEE (reference sequence). The CDR3 covers 18 residues. The junction had 12 bases not matched to a gene; V was cut back by 1 base and J by 4 bases. CDR3 in amino acids: CASSLPVSGRAQADTQYF. DNA for the CDR3: TGTGCCAGCAGCTTGCCCGTGAGCGGGAGGGCTCAGGCAGATACGCAGTATTTT.